A selection of T cell receptor beta chains follows, all from one sample in a study of blood T cell repertoires in COVID-19. TCRdb's copy holds only in-frame clones and misses some; the assay was immunoSEQ multiplex PCR. The repertoire holds 40,000 to 60,000 clones, with roughly 84% as singletons. The specimen sequenced was peripheral blood. The receptors shown here come from a man older than 75 with active COVID-19. CDR3s include the opening cysteine and the closing phenylalanine or tryptophan. D genes are given only for firm matches. The size field is filled for only some rows; it gives once, few, many or a size class.

v_gene	j_gene	d_gene	abundance	CDR3nt	CDR3aa
TRBV6-1	TRBJ2-3	NA	NA	TGTGCCAGCAGTGAAGCCTGGACCAGCGGGAGCACAGATACGCAGTATTTT	CASSEAWTSGSTDTQYF
TRBV11-2	TRBJ2-3	NA	NA	TGTGCCAGCAGCTTAGCGGGAGCCCCAGATACGCAGTATTTT	CASSLAGAPDTQYF
TRBV5-6	TRBJ2-2	TRBD2	NA	TGTGCCAGCAGCTTGGGACTAGCCGGCACCGGGGAGCTGTTTTTT	CASSLGLAGTGELFF
TRBV5-1	TRBJ2-1	NA	NA	TGCGCCAGCAGCTTGAGTACAGACTATTCCTACAATGAGCAGTTCTTC	CASSLSTDYSYNEQFF
TRBV30	TRBJ1-2	NA	NA	TGTGCCTGGGGTGGACAGCTAGCTAACTATGGCTACACCTTC	CAWGGQLANYGYTF
TRBV5-4	TRBJ2-5	TRBD2	once	TGTGCCAGCAGCTTGGAGCGGGGAAGCGGAATTCAAGAGACCCAGTACTTC	CASSLERGSGIQETQYF
TRBV28	TRBJ2-1	NA	few	TGTGCCAGCAGGCTACAGGAATTACGAAACAATGAGCAGTTCTTC	CASRLQELRNNEQFF
TRBV30	TRBJ2-7	NA	NA	TGTGCCTGGATCCCCGAATCAGGGCAGTACTTC	CAWIPESGQYF
TRBV28	TRBJ1-1	NA	NA	TGTGCCAGCAGTGCCACCTCAGGGGCCAACACTGAAGCTTTCTTT	CASSATSGANTEAFF
TRBV9	TRBJ2-2	NA	NA	TGTGCCAGCAGCCTCGGGGGCACCGGGGAGCTGTTTTTT	CASSLGGTGELFF
TRBV9	TRBJ2-1	TRBD2	NA	TGTGCCAGCAGCGTAGCTTTCGCTAGCGGGAGCTTGAATGAGCAGTTCTTC	CASSVAFASGSLNEQFF
TRBV2	TRBJ2-3	NA	once	TGTGCCAGCAGAGAAGGGGTCCTAGGCACAGATACGCAGTATTTT	CASREGVLGTDTQYF
TRBV7-9	TRBJ2-7	NA	NA	TGTGCCAGCACCGCCGTAGCCTACGAGCAGTACTTC	CASTAVAYEQYF
TRBV11-3	TRBJ2-2	NA	NA	TGTGCCAGCAGCTTAGTCCTCGGGGAGCTGTTTTTT	CASSLVLGELFF
TRBV7-9	TRBJ2-1	NA	once	TGTGCCAGCAGCCCGGGTGGAGGAGTGCTGAGGCCGGTCTTC	CASSPGGGVLRPVF
TRBV6-5	TRBJ2-5	NA	NA	TGTGCCAGCGAAGGGGGGGCTATCGGAGAGACCCAGTACTTC	CASEGGAIGETQYF
TRBV10-3	TRBJ2-1	TRBD2	NA	TGTGCCATCAGTGAGTCGATGTATTGGACTAGCGGGCAAGTCTACAATGAGCAGTTCTTC	CAISESMYWTSGQVYNEQFF
TRBV6-5	TRBJ2-1	TRBD1	NA	TGTGCCAGCAGGGACAGGGGGGGCAATGAGCAGTTCTTC	CASRDRGGNEQFF
TRBV2	TRBJ1-5	NA	NA	TGTGCCAGCGATCAGGGAAGAGTTCAGCCCCAGCATTTT	CASDQGRVQPQHF
TRBV7-9	TRBJ2-7	TRBD2	NA	TGTGCCAGCAGCTCCAAGGGACTAGCGGGATCGGGTTTCTACGAGCAGTACTTC	CASSSKGLAGSGFYEQYF
TRBV9	TRBJ2-5	TRBD1	NA	TGTGCCAGCAGCGTGGGACAGGCAGAGGGCTGGGAGACCCAGTACTTC	CASSVGQAEGWETQYF
TRBV25-1	TRBJ2-2	NA	few	TGTGCCAGCAGTGATTTGAGTCAGGGGTGGACCGGGGAGCTGTTTTTT	CASSDLSQGWTGELFF